This T cell receptor beta chain comes out of a study of cytomegalovirus exposure and HLA in healthy donors. Study-wide context: In a previous analysis, nearly 120 million unique TCR beta sequences were found from some 180 million T cells.

Comments on this clone: The antigen is not known.

Researchers ran the PCR with 60 Vbeta and 13 Jbeta primers. Assay used: immunoSEQ multiplex PCR; TCRdb lists only in-frame clones, some missing. The repertoire holds approximately 150,000 clones, with approximately 79% as singletons. Study-wide findings and caveats: A later analysis reportedly found that, within productive TCRs, an Asian-associated ancestry cluster had fewer N-insertions than the mean observed across the 666 donors. CMV serostatus was the sole immune exposure information available.

This CDR3 contains 13 residues. Trimming removed 8 bases at V and 4 bases at J, with 15 bases between. Germline V gene lookup returns CDR1 SNHLY and CDR2 FYNNEI. This TCR derives from a woman aged 25 to 39 in good health and CMV-seronegative. This chain uses TRBV2 with TRBJ2-7; TRBD1 might be the D (6 bases). The source material was PBMCs. CDR3 DNA: TGTGCCAGCGGGCAGGGGCCCTTATACGAGCAGTACTTC. This encodes CASGQGPLYEQYF.